Listed below are T cell receptor beta chains from one sample, sequenced in a study of T cells after yellow fever vaccination. Using its own MiXCR run on the 5' RACE reads, TCRdb lists one record per CDR3 protein. The sample has a few hundred thousand distinct CDR3 sequences; less than 20% are singletons. The specimen was PBMCs, collected 5 days after the first yellow fever vaccination. These receptors all stem from a man between 18 and 35 years old who received the YFV17D yellow fever vaccine. CDR3s include the opening cysteine and the closing phenylalanine or tryptophan. The D gene is left open where the match is weak. Size is omitted from some rows. Given values are once, few, many or a class for expanded clones.

V	D	J	size	CDR3	DNA
TRBV18	-	TRBJ2-3	-	CASSRDGVADTQYF	TGTGCCAGCTCACGGGACGGGGTGGCAGATACGCAGTATTTT
TRBV6-5	-	TRBJ1-1	few	CASSYNSGLAFF	TGTGCCAGCAGTTACAATTCGGGTTTGGCTTTCTTT
TRBV4-1	TRBD2	TRBJ2-5	-	CASSQASGGAQETQYF	TGCGCCAGCAGCCAGGCTAGCGGGGGGGCCCAAGAGACCCAGTACTTC
TRBV7-9	TRBD1	TRBJ2-3	-	CASSLATGADTQYF	TGTGCCAGCAGCTTAGCGACAGGGGCAGATACGCAGTATTTT
TRBV29-1	-	TRBJ2-7	few	CSVWGVDRSYEQYF	TGCAGCGTCTGGGGAGTAGACAGGTCCTACGAGCAGTACTTC
TRBV5-1	TRBD1	TRBJ1-1	-	CASSLERQGDTEAFF	TGCGCCAGCAGCTTGGAACGACAGGGAGACACTGAAGCTTTCTTT
TRBV9	TRBD1	TRBJ2-5	-	CASSVTGRETQYF	TGTGCCAGCAGCGTGACAGGGCGAGAGACCCAGTACTTC
TRBV20-1	-	TRBJ1-4	few	CSARLLGRNEKLFF	TGCAGTGCTAGATTGCTGGGCAGGAATGAAAAACTGTTTTTT
TRBV10-3	-	TRBJ1-6	-	CAISPPGDSPLHF	TGTGCCATCAGTCCGCCAGGGGATTCACCCCTCCACTTT
TRBV15	-	TRBJ1-5	few	CATSRDRGGQPQHF	TGTGCCACCAGCAGAGATCGAGGAGGGCAGCCCCAGCATTTT
TRBV12-3/TRBV12-4	-	TRBJ1-2	many	CASSLARGKGGYTF	TGTGCCAGCAGTTTAGCCCGGGGAAAGGGTGGCTACACCTTC
TRBV5-1	-	TRBJ1-3	many	CASRFGNPSSGNTIYF	TGCGCCAGCAGGTTCGGCAATCCGAGCTCTGGAAACACCATATATTTT
TRBV9	-	TRBJ1-4	-	CASSAMTNEKLFF	TGTGCCAGCAGCGCGATGACGAATGAAAAACTGTTTTTT
TRBV10-3	-	TRBJ2-7	few	CAIREQAVDEQYF	TGTGCCATCAGGGAACAGGCAGTTGACGAGCAGTACTTC
TRBV4-3	-	TRBJ2-2	-	CASSQDLARYTGELFF	TGCGCCAGCAGCCAAGATTTGGCACGGTACACCGGGGAGCTGTTTTTT
TRBV19	-	TRBJ2-4	few	CASSGAGRKNIQYF	TGTGCCAGTAGCGGGGCGGGACGCAAAAACATTCAGTACTTC
TRBV12-3/TRBV12-4	-	TRBJ2-1	-	CASSYGQMIYNEQFF	TGTGCCAGCAGTTACGGACAGATGATCTACAATGAGCAGTTCTTC
TRBV24-1	TRBD2	TRBJ2-3	-	CATSSGGAQYF	TGTGCCACCTCTAGCGGTGGGGCGCAGTATTTT
TRBV20-1	TRBD2	TRBJ2-3	few	CSAVRLAGGFTDTQYF	TGCAGTGCGGTGAGACTAGCGGGGGGTTTTACAGATACGCAGTATTTT
TRBV7-2	-	TRBJ1-6	-	CASSLGTMIGSPLHF	TGTGCCAGCAGCTTAGGAACCATGATAGGTTCACCCCTCCACTTT
TRBV29-1	-	TRBJ1-1	-	CSVEVQGGAEAFF	TGCAGCGTTGAAGTACAGGGCGGCGCTGAAGCTTTCTTT
TRBV12-3/TRBV12-4	-	TRBJ1-1	-	CASSKVGIEAFF	TGTGCCAGCAGCAAGGTGGGGATTGAAGCTTTCTTT
TRBV5-1	TRBD1	TRBJ1-6	-	CVSSLQPGQLDSPLHF	TGCGTCAGCAGCTTACAACCGGGACAGTTAGATTCACCCCTCCACTTT
TRBV5-1	-	TRBJ1-3	many	CASSQSYSGNTIYF	TGCGCCAGCAGCCAGTCATACTCTGGAAACACCATATATTTT
TRBV2	-	TRBJ2-7	-	CASSDFAPTLTYEQYF	TGTGCCAGCAGTGATTTTGCGCCTACCCTCACCTACGAGCAGTACTTC
TRBV11-2	-	TRBJ2-3	few	CASSLEKAKPSTDTQYF	TGTGCCAGCAGCTTAGAGAAAGCCAAACCTAGCACAGATACGCAGTATTTT
TRBV12-3/TRBV12-4	TRBD2	TRBJ2-1	-	CASSSPLGGIGYNEQFF	TGTGCCAGCAGTTCCCCCCTGGGGGGGATTGGTTACAATGAGCAGTTCTTC
TRBV7-7	-	TRBJ2-3	-	CASSLQGLDTQYF	TGTGCTAGCAGCTTACAGGGTCTGGATACGCAGTATTTT
TRBV5-1	-	TRBJ2-1	-	CASSPTRYNEQFF	TGCGCCAGCAGCCCTACTAGGTACAATGAGCAGTTCTTC
TRBV3-1	-	TRBJ2-3	-	CASSQGPGTDTQYF	TGTGCCAGCAGCCAAGGCCCAGGCACAGATACGCAGTATTTT